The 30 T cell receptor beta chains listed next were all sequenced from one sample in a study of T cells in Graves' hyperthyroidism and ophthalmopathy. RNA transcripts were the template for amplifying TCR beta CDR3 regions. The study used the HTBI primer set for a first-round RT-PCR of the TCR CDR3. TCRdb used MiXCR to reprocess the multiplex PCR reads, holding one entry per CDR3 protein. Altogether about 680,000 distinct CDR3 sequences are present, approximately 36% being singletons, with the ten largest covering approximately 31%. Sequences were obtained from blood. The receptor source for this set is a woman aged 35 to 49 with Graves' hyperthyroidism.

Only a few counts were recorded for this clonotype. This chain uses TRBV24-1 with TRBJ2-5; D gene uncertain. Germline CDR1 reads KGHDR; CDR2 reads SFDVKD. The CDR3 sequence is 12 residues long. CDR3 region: CATGRDQETQYF. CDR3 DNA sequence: TGTGCAACCGGACGGGACCAAGAGACCCAGTACTTC.

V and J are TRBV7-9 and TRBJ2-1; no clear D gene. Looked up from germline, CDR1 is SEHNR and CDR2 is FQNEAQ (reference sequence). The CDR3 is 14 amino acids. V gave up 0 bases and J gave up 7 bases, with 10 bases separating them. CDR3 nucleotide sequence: TGTGCCAGCAGCTTAGCGGAGCTGAGAAATGAGCAGTTCTTC. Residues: CASSLAELRNEQFF. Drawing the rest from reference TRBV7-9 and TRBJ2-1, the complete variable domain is DTGVSQNPRHKITKRGQNVTFRCDPISEHNRLYWYRQTLGQGPEFLTYFQNEAQLEKSRLLSDRFSAERPKGSFSTLEIQRTEQGDSAMYLCASSLAELRNEQFFGPGTRLTVL.

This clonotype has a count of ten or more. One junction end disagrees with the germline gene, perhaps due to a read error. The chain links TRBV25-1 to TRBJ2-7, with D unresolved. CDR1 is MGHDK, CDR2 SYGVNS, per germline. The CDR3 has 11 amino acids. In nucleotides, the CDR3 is TGCGCCAGCAGTGAGTCCTACGAGCAGTACTTC. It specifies CASSESYEQYF.

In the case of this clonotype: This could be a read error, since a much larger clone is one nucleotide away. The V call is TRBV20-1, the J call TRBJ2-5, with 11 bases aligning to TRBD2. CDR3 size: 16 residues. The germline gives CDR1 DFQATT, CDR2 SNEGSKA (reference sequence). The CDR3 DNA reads TGCGGTGCTAGGTCCCTAGCGGGGGGCCTCCAAGAGACCCAGTACTTC. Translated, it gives CGARSLAGGLQETQYF.

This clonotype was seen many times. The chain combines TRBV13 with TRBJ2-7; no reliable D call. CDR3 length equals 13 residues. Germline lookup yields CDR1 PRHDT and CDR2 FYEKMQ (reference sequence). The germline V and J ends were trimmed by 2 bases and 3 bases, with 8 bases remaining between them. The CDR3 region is CASSLNKYYEQYF. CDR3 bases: TGTGCCAGCAGCTTAAACAAGTACTACGAGCAGTACTTC. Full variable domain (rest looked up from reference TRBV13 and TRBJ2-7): AAGVIQSPRHLIKEKRETATLKCYPIPRHDTVYWYQQGPGQDPQFLISFYEKMQSDKGSIPDRFSAQQFSDYHSELNMSSLELGDSALYFCASSLNKYYEQYFGPGTRLTVT.

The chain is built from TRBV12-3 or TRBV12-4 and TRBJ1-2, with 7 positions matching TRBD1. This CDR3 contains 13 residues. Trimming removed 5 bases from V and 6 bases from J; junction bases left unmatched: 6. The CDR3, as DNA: TGTGCCAGCAGTCACACCGGGACAGATGGCTACACCTTC. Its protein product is CASSHTGTDGYTF.

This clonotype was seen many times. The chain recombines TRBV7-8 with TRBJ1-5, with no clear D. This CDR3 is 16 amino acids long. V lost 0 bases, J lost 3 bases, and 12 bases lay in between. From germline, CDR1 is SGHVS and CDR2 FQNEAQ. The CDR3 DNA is TGTGCCAGCAGCTTAGCGTTGACCGCTTCCAATCAGCCCCAGCATTTT. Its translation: CASSLALTASNQPQHF.

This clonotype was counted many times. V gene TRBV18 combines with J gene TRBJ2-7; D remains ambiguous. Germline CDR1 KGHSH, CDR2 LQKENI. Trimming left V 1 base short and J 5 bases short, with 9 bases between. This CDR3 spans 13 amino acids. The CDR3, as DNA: TGTGCCAGCTCACCACGGTCGGCCAACGAGCAGTACTTC. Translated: CASSPRSANEQYF.

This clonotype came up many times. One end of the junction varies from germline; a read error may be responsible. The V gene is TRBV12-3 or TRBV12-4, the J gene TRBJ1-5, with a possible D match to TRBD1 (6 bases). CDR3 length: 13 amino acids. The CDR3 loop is CASSPGEGQPQHF. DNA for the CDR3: TGTGCTAGCAGCCCAGGGGAGGGACAGCCCCAGCATTTT.

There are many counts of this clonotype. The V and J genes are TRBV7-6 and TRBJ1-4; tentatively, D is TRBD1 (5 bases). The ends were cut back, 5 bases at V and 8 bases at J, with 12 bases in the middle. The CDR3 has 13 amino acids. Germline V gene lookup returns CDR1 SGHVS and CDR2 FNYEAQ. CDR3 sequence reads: CASSRGVEEKLFF. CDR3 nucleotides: TGTGCCAGCAGCCGAGGGGTAGAAGAAAAACTGTTTTTT.

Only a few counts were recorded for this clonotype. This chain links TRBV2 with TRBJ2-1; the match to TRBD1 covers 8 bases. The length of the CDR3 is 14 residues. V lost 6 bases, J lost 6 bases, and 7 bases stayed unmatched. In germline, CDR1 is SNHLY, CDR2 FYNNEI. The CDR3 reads CASRRVGQVNEQFF. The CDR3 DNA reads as TGTGCCAGCAGACGAGTGGGACAGGTCAATGAGCAGTTCTTC.

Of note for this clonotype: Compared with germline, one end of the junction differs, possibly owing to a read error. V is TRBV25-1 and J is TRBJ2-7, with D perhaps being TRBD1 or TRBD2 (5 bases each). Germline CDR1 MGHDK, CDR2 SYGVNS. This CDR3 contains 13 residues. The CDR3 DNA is TGTGCCAGCAGTGAATTTGAGGGGAAGGGGCTGGTCTTC. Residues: CASSEFEGKGLVF.

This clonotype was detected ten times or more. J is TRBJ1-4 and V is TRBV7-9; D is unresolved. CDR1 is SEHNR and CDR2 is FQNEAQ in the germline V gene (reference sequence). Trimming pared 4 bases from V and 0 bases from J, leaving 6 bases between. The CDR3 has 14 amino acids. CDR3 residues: CASSSWATNEKLFF. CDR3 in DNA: TGTGCCAGCAGCTCATGGGCAACTAATGAAAAACTGTTTTTT.

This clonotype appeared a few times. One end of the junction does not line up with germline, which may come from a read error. The CDR3 coding sequence is TGTGCCGGCAGCGATACCAGGGGGGGAGGCAATCAGCCCCAGCATTTT. Translated: CAGSDTRGGGNQPQHF. The genes are TRBV7-9 and TRBJ1-5, with TRBD1 identical over 7 bases. The CDR3 is 16 amino acids. Germline CDR1 and CDR2: SEHNR and FQNEAQ (reference sequence).

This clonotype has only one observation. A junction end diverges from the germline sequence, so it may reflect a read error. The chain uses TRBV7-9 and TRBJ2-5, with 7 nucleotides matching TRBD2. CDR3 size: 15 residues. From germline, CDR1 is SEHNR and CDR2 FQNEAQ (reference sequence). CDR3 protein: CASSQIAGVQEIQYF. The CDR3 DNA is TGTGCCAGCAGCCAAATCGCGGGGGTTCAAGAGATCCAGTACTTC. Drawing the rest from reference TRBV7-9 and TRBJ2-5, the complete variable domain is DTGVSQNPRHKITKRGQNVTFRCDPISEHNRLYWYRQTLGQGPEFLTYFQNEAQLEKSRLLSDRFSAERPKGSFSTLEIQRTEQGDSAMYLCASSQIAGVQEIQYFGPGTRLLVL.

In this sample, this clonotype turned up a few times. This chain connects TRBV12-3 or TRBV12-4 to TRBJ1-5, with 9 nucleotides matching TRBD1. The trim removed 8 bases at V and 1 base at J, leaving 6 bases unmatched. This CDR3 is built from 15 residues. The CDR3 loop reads CASAQTGGSNQPQHF. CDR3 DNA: TGTGCCAGCGCCCAGACAGGGGGAAGCAATCAGCCCCAGCATTTT.

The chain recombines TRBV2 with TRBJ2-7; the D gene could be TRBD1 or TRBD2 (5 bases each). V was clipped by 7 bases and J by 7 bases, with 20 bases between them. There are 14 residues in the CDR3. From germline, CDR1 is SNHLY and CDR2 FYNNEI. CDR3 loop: CASTRDPSYNEQYF. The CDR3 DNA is TGTGCCAGCACCAGGGACCCTTCCTACAATGAGCAGTACTTC.

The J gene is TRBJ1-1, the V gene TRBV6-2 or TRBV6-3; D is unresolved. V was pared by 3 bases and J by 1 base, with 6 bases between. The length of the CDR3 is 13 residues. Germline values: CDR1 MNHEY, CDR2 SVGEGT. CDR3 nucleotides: TGTGCCAGCAGTTATCCCCCGAACACTGAAGCTTTCTTT. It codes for CASSYPPNTEAFF.

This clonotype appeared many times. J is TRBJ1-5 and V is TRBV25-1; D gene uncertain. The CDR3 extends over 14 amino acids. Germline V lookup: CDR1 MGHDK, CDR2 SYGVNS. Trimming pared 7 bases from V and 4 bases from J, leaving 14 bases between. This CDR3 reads CASNLRTDNQPQHF. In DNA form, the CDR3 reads TGTGCCAGCAATCTCAGGACGGATAATCAGCCCCAGCATTTT. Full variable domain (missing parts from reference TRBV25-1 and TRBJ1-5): EADIYQTPRYLVIGTGKKITLECSQTMGHDKMYWYQQDPGMELHLIHYSYGVNSTEKGDLSSESTVSRIRTEHFPLTLESARPSHTSQYLCASNLRTDNQPQHFGDGTRLSIL.

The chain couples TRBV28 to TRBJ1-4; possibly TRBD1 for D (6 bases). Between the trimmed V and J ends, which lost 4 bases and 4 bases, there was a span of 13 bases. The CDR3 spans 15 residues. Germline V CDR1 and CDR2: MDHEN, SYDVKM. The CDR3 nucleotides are TGTGCCAGCAGTTCTCAGGGGAGAGGTAATGAAAAACTGTTTTTT. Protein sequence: CASSSQGRGNEKLFF.

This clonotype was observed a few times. The CDR3 loop reads CASSATTSGSAETQYF. DNA of the CDR3: TGTGCCAGCAGCGCCACGACTAGCGGGAGTGCTGAGACCCAGTACTTC. V gene TRBV9 combines with J gene TRBJ2-5; 12 nucleotides agree with TRBD2. The CDR3 runs 16 residues. Germline-derived CDR1 and CDR2 are SGDLS and YYNGEE. With V trimmed by 3 bases and J by 5 bases, 8 bases remained unmatched.

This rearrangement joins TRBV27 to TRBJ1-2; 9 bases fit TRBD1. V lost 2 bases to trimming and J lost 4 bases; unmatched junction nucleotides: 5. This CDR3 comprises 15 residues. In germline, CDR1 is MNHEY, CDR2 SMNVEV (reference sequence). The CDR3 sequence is CASSLLAGQGYGYTF. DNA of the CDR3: TGTGCCAGCAGTTTACTAGCGGGACAGGGCTATGGCTACACCTTC.

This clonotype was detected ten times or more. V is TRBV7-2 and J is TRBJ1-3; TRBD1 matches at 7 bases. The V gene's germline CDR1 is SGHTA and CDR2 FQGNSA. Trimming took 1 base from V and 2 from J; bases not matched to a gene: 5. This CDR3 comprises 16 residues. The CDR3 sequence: CASSLVAGGAGNTIYF. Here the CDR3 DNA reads TGTGCCAGCAGCTTAGTCGCAGGGGGTGCTGGAAACACCATATATTTT.

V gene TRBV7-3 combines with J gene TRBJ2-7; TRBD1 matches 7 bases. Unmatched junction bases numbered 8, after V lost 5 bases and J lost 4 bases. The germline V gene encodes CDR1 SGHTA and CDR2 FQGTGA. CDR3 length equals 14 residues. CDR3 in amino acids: CASSPGDSFYEQYF. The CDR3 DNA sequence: TGTGCCAGCAGCCCCGGGGACAGCTTTTACGAGCAGTACTTC. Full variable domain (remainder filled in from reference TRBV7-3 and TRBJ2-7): GAGVSQTPSNKVTEKGKYVELRCDPISGHTALYWYRQSLGQGPEFLIYFQGTGAADDSGLPNDRFFAVRPEGSVSTLKIQRTERGDSAVYLCASSPGDSFYEQYFGPGTRLTVT.

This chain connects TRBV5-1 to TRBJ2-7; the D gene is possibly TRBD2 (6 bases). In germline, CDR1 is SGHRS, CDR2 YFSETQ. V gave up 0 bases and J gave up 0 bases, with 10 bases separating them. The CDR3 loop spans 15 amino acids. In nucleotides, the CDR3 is TGCGCCAGCAGCTTGGAGGTAGCGGTCTCCTACGAGCAGTACTTC. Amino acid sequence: CASSLEVAVSYEQYF.

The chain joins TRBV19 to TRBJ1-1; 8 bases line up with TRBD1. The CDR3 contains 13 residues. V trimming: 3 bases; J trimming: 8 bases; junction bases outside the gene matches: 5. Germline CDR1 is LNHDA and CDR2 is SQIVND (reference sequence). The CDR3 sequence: CASSIGGQGEAFF. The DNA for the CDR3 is TGTGCCAGTAGTATTGGCGGACAGGGAGAAGCTTTCTTT.

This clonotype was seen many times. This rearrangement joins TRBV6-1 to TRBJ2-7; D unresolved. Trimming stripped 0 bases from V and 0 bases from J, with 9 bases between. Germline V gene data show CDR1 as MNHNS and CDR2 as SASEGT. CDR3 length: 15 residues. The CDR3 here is CASSEAGGFSYEQYF. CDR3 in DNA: TGTGCCAGCAGTGAAGCCGGTGGCTTCTCCTACGAGCAGTACTTC.

CDR3 in amino acids: CSAPRSGGVRVQFF. The CDR3 coding sequence is TGCAGTGCTCCCCGCTCTGGGGGCGTACGTGTGCAGTTCTTC. This sequence joins TRBV20-1 and TRBJ2-1; tentative D call: TRBD1 (6 bases). The CDR3 covers 14 residues. CDR1 DFQATT and CDR2 SNEGSKA come from the germline V gene (reference sequence). V was trimmed by 5 bases and J by 12 bases, leaving 23 bases between them.

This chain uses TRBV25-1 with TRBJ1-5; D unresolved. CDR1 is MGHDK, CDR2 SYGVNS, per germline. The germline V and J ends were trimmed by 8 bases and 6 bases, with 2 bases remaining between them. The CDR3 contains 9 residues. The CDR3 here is CASVQPQHF. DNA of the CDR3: TGTGCCAGCGTTCAGCCCCAGCATTTT.

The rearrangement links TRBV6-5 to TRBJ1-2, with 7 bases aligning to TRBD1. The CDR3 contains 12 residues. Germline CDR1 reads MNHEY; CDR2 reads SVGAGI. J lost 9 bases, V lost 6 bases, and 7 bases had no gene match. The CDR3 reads CASSSGQRSYTF. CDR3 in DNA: TGTGCCAGCAGCTCGGGACAGAGAAGCTACACCTTC.